The 11 T cell receptor beta chains below were found in one sample sequenced in a study of control samples from healthy donors and cancer patients. Method: immunoSEQ multiplex PCR; TCRdb's copy keeps in-frame clones and lacks some. This table has tens of thousands of clones, roughly 91% appearing once. The specimen sequenced was blood. These receptors were taken from a man aged 30 to 39 in good health.

As regards this clone: Within the sample, other DNA sequences also encode this same CDR3. The chain uses TRBV6-5 and TRBJ2-7, with D maybe TRBD1 (6 bases). The CDR3 is 12 residues long. The V gene lost 2 bases and the J gene lost 5 bases, with 7 bases spanning the gap. Germline V gene sequence: CDR1 MNHEY, CDR2 SVGAGI. CDR3 residues: CASSYGGHEQYF. CDR3 nucleotides: TGTGCCAGCAGTTACGGGGGCCACGAGCAGTACTTC.

The chain recombines TRBV5-1 with TRBJ2-1, with D possibly TRBD2 on 6 matching bases. The CDR3 runs 13 residues. V lost 3 bases and J 5 bases, leaving 9 bases between the germline ends. The germline V gene has CDR1 SGHRS and CDR2 YFSETQ. The chain's CDR3 is CASSYGGNNEQFF. In nucleotides, the CDR3 is TGCGCCAGCAGCTACGGAGGGAACAATGAGCAGTTCTTC.

The rearrangement uses TRBV19 and TRBJ2-3; D gene unclear. The V gene lost 0 bases and the J gene lost 8 bases, with 15 bases spanning the gap. This CDR3 has 15 residues. Germline CDR1 LNHDA, CDR2 SQIVND (reference sequence). The CDR3 DNA sequence: TGTGCCAGTAGTATAGACCTGGGCCCCCGGAGTACGCAGTATTTT. It translates to CASSIDLGPRSTQYF.

This clone was seen only once. This chain connects TRBV6-6 to TRBJ1-2; D is perhaps TRBD1 (5 bases). V lost 5 bases and J 2 bases, leaving 15 bases between the germline ends. The germline V gene has CDR1 MNHNY and CDR2 SVGAGI (reference sequence). This CDR3 contains 15 residues. DNA of the CDR3: TGTGCCAGCAGTAAAAAACAGGAAGACAACTATGGCTACACCTTC. Translation: CASSKKQEDNYGYTF.

The rearrangement joins TRBV27 to TRBJ2-1; D remains ambiguous. The CDR3 runs to 12 residues. Trimming cost V 3 bases and J 3 bases, with 3 bases left between them. Germline CDR1 MNHEY, CDR2 SMNVEV (reference sequence). CDR3 nucleotides: TGTGCCAGCAGTTTCGGCTACAATGAGCAGTTCTTC. Residues: CASSFGYNEQFF.

The rearrangement joins TRBV7-9 to TRBJ2-2; 9 bases match TRBD2. The junction had 8 bases not matched to a gene; V was cut back by 7 bases and J by 2 bases. This CDR3 is built from 16 residues. Germline-derived CDR1 and CDR2 are SEHNR and FQNEAQ (reference sequence). Written as DNA, the CDR3 is TGTGCCAGCATCCGGGCTAGCGGGGCTAACACCGGGGAGCTGTTTTTT. Residues: CASIRASGANTGELFF.

This clone came up once. The rearrangement uses TRBV27 and TRBJ2-7; D unresolved. The CDR3 has 16 amino acids. CDR1 and CDR2 (germline): MNHEY, SMNVEV (reference sequence). Trimming shortened V by 0 bases and J by 2 bases, and 14 bases separated the two germline ends. CDR3 DNA sequence: TGTGCCAGCAGTTTATCCGCTACACCAACTGCCTACGAGCAGTACTTC. It translates to CASSLSATPTAYEQYF.

This clone was seen only a few times. CDR3 sequence (DNA): TGTGCCAGCAGTGAAATAAGTGGCGGGGCCTACAATGAGCAGTTCTTC. Residues: CASSEISGGAYNEQFF. The rearrangement joins TRBV6-1 to TRBJ2-1; the D gene is possibly TRBD2 (6 bases). Germline CDR1 and CDR2: MNHNS and SASEGT. V was cut by 2 bases and J by 2 bases, with 13 bases left in between. The CDR3 has 16 residues.

This chain joins TRBV19 and TRBJ2-1; D is uncertain. The CDR3 contains 14 residues. Germline V lookup: CDR1 LNHDA, CDR2 SQIVND (reference sequence). V was clipped by 4 bases and J by 3 bases, with 10 bases between them. CDR3 loop: CASSTSIVYNEQFF. The DNA of the CDR3 is TGTGCCAGTAGTACCAGCATAGTCTACAATGAGCAGTTCTTC.

This chain uses TRBV7-8 with TRBJ1-3; D perhaps matches TRBD1 (5 bases). V lost 5 bases, J lost 9 bases, and 17 bases lay in between. The CDR3 covers 14 residues. CDR1 is SGHVS and CDR2 is FQNEAQ in the germline V gene. The CDR3 protein is CASSGRDRRSTIYF. In nucleotides, the CDR3 is TGTGCCAGCAGCGGTCGGGACCGCCGGAGCACCATATATTTT.

DNA of the CDR3: TGTGCCAGCAGCTTGGGTTCCTCCCGGGACGGTCATGGCTACACCTTC. Translation gives CASSLGSSRDGHGYTF. The rearrangement uses TRBV5-6 and TRBJ1-2; TRBD1 might be the D (5 bases). The germline V gene has CDR1 SGHDT and CDR2 YYEEEE. This CDR3 is built from 16 residues. V was trimmed by 0 bases and J by 6 bases, leaving 18 bases between them.